These 4 T cell receptor beta chains came from one sample sequenced in a study of cytomegalovirus exposure and HLA in healthy donors. Assay used: immunoSEQ multiplex PCR; TCRdb lists only in-frame clones, some missing. Of some 140,000 clones detected, approximately 84% appear once; the ten largest clones hold 30%. The sample comprised PBMCs. These receptor sequences come from a man aged 25 to 45 in good health and CMV-seropositive.

This chain uses TRBV5-5 with TRBJ1-1; tentative D call: TRBD1 (5 bases). This CDR3 is built from 16 residues. V was cut by 3 bases and J by 2 bases, with 17 bases left in between. Germline V gene lookup returns CDR1 SGHKS and CDR2 YYEKEE (reference sequence). CDR3 amino acids: CASSSGVRQGNTEAFF. The CDR3 DNA reads TGTGCCAGCAGCTCTGGGGTTCGCCAGGGTAACACTGAAGCTTTCTTT.

This chain joins TRBV18 and TRBJ2-7, with TRBD1 matching over 9 bases. The trim removed 3 bases at V and 9 bases at J, leaving 6 bases unmatched. Germline V gene sequence: CDR1 KGHSH, CDR2 LQKENI. This CDR3 region has 13 residues. CDR3 in amino acids: CASSPETGGRQYF. The CDR3, as DNA: TGTGCCAGCTCACCCGAGACAGGGGGAAGGCAGTACTTC.

The chain uses TRBV7-8 and TRBJ2-3, with D possibly being TRBD2 (5 bases). Trimming cost V 5 bases and J 8 bases, with 17 bases left between them. CDR3 size: 14 residues. The germline V gene encodes CDR1 SGHVS and CDR2 FQNEAQ. CDR3 DNA: TGTGCCAGCAGCCCCACCACCACTAGTGGTACGCAGTATTTT. Its translation: CASSPTTTSGTQYF.

The table lists this clone with a few counts. The rearrangement links TRBV5-4 to TRBJ2-1; 9 nucleotides align to TRBD1. V was pared by 0 bases and J by 7 bases, with 5 bases of the junction left unmatched. The CDR3 covers 15 residues. Germline V gene data show CDR1 as SGHNT and CDR2 as YYREEE (reference sequence). CDR3 in amino acids: CASSLAGQGQNEQFF. Here the CDR3 DNA reads TGTGCCAGCAGCTTGGCGGGACAGGGTCAGAATGAGCAGTTCTTC.